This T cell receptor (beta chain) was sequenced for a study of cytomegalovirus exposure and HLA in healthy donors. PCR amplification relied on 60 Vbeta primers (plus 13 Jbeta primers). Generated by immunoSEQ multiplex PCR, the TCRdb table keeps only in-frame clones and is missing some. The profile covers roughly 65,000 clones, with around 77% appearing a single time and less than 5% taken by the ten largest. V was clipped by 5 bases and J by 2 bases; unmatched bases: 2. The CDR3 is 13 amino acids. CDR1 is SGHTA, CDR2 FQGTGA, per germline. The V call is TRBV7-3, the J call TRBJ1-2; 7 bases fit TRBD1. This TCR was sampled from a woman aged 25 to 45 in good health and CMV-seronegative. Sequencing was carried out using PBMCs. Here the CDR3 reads CASSEQGNYGYTF. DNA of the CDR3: TGTGCCAGCAGCGAACAGGGGAACTATGGCTACACCTTC.